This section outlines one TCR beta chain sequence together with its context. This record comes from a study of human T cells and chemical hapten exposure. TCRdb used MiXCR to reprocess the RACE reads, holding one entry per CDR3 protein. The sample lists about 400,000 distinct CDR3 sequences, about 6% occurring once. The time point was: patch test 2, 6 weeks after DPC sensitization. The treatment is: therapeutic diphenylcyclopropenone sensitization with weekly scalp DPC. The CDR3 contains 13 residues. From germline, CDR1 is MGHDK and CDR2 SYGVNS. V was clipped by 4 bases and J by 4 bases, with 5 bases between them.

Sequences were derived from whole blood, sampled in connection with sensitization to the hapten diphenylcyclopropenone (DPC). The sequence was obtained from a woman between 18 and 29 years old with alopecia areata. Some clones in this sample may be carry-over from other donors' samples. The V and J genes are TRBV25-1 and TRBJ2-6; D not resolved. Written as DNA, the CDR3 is TGTGCCAGCAGTGTTGGGGGGGCCAACGTCCTGACTTTC. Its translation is CASSVGGANVLTF.